These 31 T cell receptor beta chains originate from one sample sequenced in a study of blood T cell repertoires in COVID-19. Profiled with immunoSEQ multiplex PCR; TCRdb holds only in-frame clones, not every one. The sample has 100,000 to 150,000 clones, about 90% seen once; the top ten hold under 4.5%. Sequenced input: peripheral blood. The receptor set was obtained from a woman in her sixties or seventies with COVID-19, enrolled during active disease.

The rearrangement uses TRBV25-1 and TRBJ2-7; 10 bases map to TRBD1. The germline V gene encodes CDR1 MGHDK and CDR2 SYGVNS. The junction had 7 bases not matched to a gene; V was cut back by 6 bases and J by 5 bases. CDR3 length: 14 amino acids. Written as DNA, the CDR3 is TGTGCCAGCAGGGAGACAGGGGGCTTGAACGAGCAGTACTTC. It codes for CASRETGGLNEQYF.

The chain couples TRBV19 to TRBJ1-5; possible D gene TRBD1, 5 bases. The CDR3 is made up of 15 amino acids. Germline CDR1 reads LNHDA; CDR2 reads SQIVND (reference sequence). Between the trimmed V and J ends, which lost 1 base and 6 bases, there was a span of 13 bases. CDR3 sequence reads: CASSIAQGRIQPQHF. CDR3 bases: TGTGCCAGTAGTATAGCTCAGGGTCGAATTCAGCCCCAGCATTTT.

This clone showed up just once. The rearrangement links TRBV11-2 to TRBJ2-1; perhaps TRBD1 as D (6 bases). The germline V gene has CDR1 SGHAT and CDR2 FQNNGV. The CDR3 is 17 amino acids. The V end was cut by 0 bases, the J end by 0 bases, with 12 bases between. The CDR3 DNA is TGTGCCAGCAGCTTAGATACCGGACAGAGCTCCTACAATGAGCAGTTCTTC. Translated: CASSLDTGQSSYNEQFF.

The rearrangement joins TRBV15 to TRBJ1-2; D is ambiguous. The germline V gene has CDR1 LNHNV and CDR2 YYDKDF (reference sequence). The length of the CDR3 is 14 residues. Trimming took 2 bases from V and 6 from J, leaving 13 bases between them. CDR3 coding DNA: TGTGCCACCAGCAGACCTACAAGGAGGGATGGCTACACCTTC. This gives the protein CATSRPTRRDGYTF.

The chain employs TRBV2 and TRBJ1-1; D is undetermined. There are 16 residues in the CDR3. Germline V gene lookup returns CDR1 SNHLY and CDR2 FYNNEI. Deletions cut 6 bases from V and 1 base from J, with 18 bases between. The CDR3 reads CASSRSFGEPNTEAFF. CDR3 coding DNA: TGTGCCAGCAGCCGATCCTTCGGTGAGCCGAACACTGAAGCTTTCTTT.

This clone was detected once. The chain uses TRBV4-3 and TRBJ1-1, with D possibly TRBD1 on 6 matching bases. The CDR3 has 15 amino acids. The V and J ends lost 3 bases and 0 bases respectively, with 11 bases between them. The V gene's germline CDR1 is LGHNA and CDR2 YSLEER. CDR3 coding DNA: TGCGCCAGCAGCCATGATGACAGGTTGAACACTGAAGCTTTCTTT. Translation gives CASSHDDRLNTEAFF.

V gene TRBV6-5 combines with J gene TRBJ1-1, with TRBD1 identical over 7 bases. V was clipped by 2 bases and J by 4 bases; unmatched bases: 4. The CDR3 length is 14 residues. Germline CDR1 and CDR2: MNHEY and SVGAGI. The CDR3 sequence: CASSYRGGSTEAFF. The CDR3 DNA reads as TGTGCCAGCAGTTACCGAGGGGGCAGCACTGAAGCTTTCTTT.

The DNA of the CDR3 is TGTGCCAGCAGTGAGGGGACACTCTACGAGCAGTACTTC. As protein: CASSEGTLYEQYF. The chain is built from TRBV12-3 or TRBV12-4 and TRBJ2-7; TRBD1 might be the D (6 bases). The V and J ends lost 5 bases and 3 bases respectively, with 11 bases between them. The length of the CDR3 is 13 residues.

This chain links TRBV4-1 with TRBJ2-1; TRBD1 matches at 8 bases. CDR1 and CDR2 (germline): MGHRA, YSYEKL. V shed 9 bases, J shed 16 bases, and the junction held 8 bases outside the gene matches. The CDR3 contains 10 residues. Here the CDR3 DNA reads TGCGCCAGTACCGGGACAGGAGTTTTCTTC. Amino acids: CASTGTGVFF.

The V gene is TRBV10-2, the J gene TRBJ2-7, with D possibly matching TRBD2 (6 bases). Germline CDR1 and CDR2: WSHSY and SAAADI. V was shortened by 3 bases and J by 2 bases, with 11 bases between the two germline ends. The CDR3 is made up of 14 amino acids. Here the CDR3 reads CASSEPGLPYEQYF. Written as DNA, the CDR3 is TGCGCCAGCAGTGAACCGGGACTCCCCTACGAGCAGTACTTC.

The chain links TRBV7-2 to TRBJ2-3; unclear D gene. Germline CDR1 SGHTA, CDR2 FQGNSA. CDR3 length equals 14 residues. The V end was cut by 5 bases, the J end by 6 bases, with 15 bases between. In nucleotides, the CDR3 is TGTGCCAGCAGCCCCGGCGGCAGCGACGATACGCAGTATTTT. It encodes CASSPGGSDDTQYF.

This clone was recorded only once. V is TRBV7-2 and J is TRBJ1-2, with D unclear. The CDR3 runs to 12 residues. Looked up from germline, CDR1 is SGHTA and CDR2 is FQGNSA. Trimming pared 5 bases from V and 4 bases from J, leaving 8 bases between. The CDR3 region has the DNA TGTGCCAGCAGCGAACCGGGCTATGGCTACACCTTC. As protein: CASSEPGYGYTF.

This sequence joins TRBV18 and TRBJ2-5; 8 bases are shared with TRBD1. V shed 3 bases and J 7 bases; nucleotides not matched to a gene: 13. Germline-derived CDR1 and CDR2 are KGHSH and LQKENI. CDR3 length: 16 residues. The CDR3, as DNA: TGTGCCAGCTCACCTCCGGACAGGGCAGGATATCGGACCCAGTACTTC. This translates into CASSPPDRAGYRTQYF.

The gene calls are TRBV10-3 and TRBJ1-5, with 7 bases matching TRBD1. CDR1 ENHRY and CDR2 SYGVKD come from the germline V gene. This CDR3 is 15 amino acids long. The V segment lost 3 bases and the J segment 3 bases; nucleotides outside the gene matches: 5. This chain's CDR3 is CAISDEGGNNQPQHF. The CDR3 nucleotides are TGTGCCATCAGTGACGAAGGGGGCAACAATCAGCCCCAGCATTTT.

V is TRBV5-1 and J is TRBJ1-2; 8 nucleotides match TRBD1. CDR3 length equals 14 residues. Trimming removed 4 bases from V and 5 bases from J; junction bases left unmatched: 7. Germline CDR1 reads SGHRS; CDR2 reads YFSETQ. The chain's CDR3 is CASSAGQGTYGYTF. CDR3 coding DNA: TGCGCCAGCAGCGCTGGACAGGGAACGTATGGCTACACCTTC.

This sequence joins TRBV5-1 and TRBJ2-7; a weak D match, TRBD2 (7 bases). CDR1 is SGHRS and CDR2 is YFSETQ in the germline V gene. The ends were cut back, 5 bases at V and 0 bases at J, with 15 bases in the middle. This CDR3 has 15 residues. This chain's CDR3 is CASSLAGASSYEQYF. In nucleotides, the CDR3 is TGCGCCAGCAGTCTTGCGGGGGCCAGCTCCTACGAGCAGTACTTC.

CDR3 nucleotide sequence: TGTGCCAGCAGTTACTCGGGGGCCTACACAGATACGCAGTATTTT. Its protein product is CASSYSGAYTDTQYF. The chain uses TRBV6-2 or TRBV6-3 and TRBJ2-3; possible D gene TRBD1, 6 bases. V gave up 0 bases and J gave up 2 bases, with 9 bases separating them. The germline CDR1 and CDR2 sequences are MNHEY and SVGEGT. The length of the CDR3 is 15 residues.

This chain connects TRBV12-3 or TRBV12-4 to TRBJ2-5; D might be TRBD2 (8 bases). The CDR3 has 13 residues. V was cut by 5 bases and J by 11 bases, with 18 bases left in between. The CDR3 DNA sequence: TGTGCCAGCAGTCCTCGACAGGGCGGGGGGCAGTACTTC. Protein: CASSPRQGGGQYF.

V and J are TRBV10-3 and TRBJ1-2, with unresolved D. This CDR3 region has 11 residues. From germline, CDR1 is ENHRY and CDR2 SYGVKD. V was pared by 4 bases and J by 5 bases, with 5 bases between. CDR3 coding DNA: TGTGCCATCAGTGCGGGTTATGGCTACACCTTC. It codes for CAISAGYGYTF.

This chain connects TRBV19 to TRBJ2-3; 9 bases line up with TRBD2. The CDR3 is made up of 13 amino acids. The V segment lost 5 bases and the J segment 6 bases; nucleotides outside the gene matches: 3. The germline V gene encodes CDR1 LNHDA and CDR2 SQIVND (reference sequence). CDR3 DNA: TGTGCCAGTAGTCTTGGACTAGCGGATACGCAGTATTTT. Encoded protein: CASSLGLADTQYF.

The V and J genes are TRBV5-4 and TRBJ1-6; 7 nucleotides line up with TRBD1. CDR3 size: 15 residues. Germline V gene sequence: CDR1 SGHNT, CDR2 YYREEE (reference sequence). The V segment lost 4 bases and the J segment 4 bases; nucleotides outside the gene matches: 5. This CDR3 is CASSPRTGYNSPLHF. The DNA of the CDR3 is TGTGCCAGCAGCCCCCGGACAGGTTATAATTCACCCCTCCACTTT.

V usage is TRBV19 and J usage is TRBJ1-1; D is possibly TRBD1 (6 bases). Trimming pared 3 bases from V and 3 bases from J, leaving 8 bases between. CDR1 is LNHDA, CDR2 SQIVND, per germline (reference sequence). There are 13 residues in the CDR3. This CDR3 reads CASSMGGHTEAFF. CDR3 DNA sequence: TGTGCCAGTAGTATGGGGGGGCACACTGAAGCTTTCTTT. The variable domain in full, with the rest retrieved from reference TRBV19 and TRBJ1-1, is DGGITQSPKYLFRKEGQNVTLSCEQNLNHDAMYWYRQDPGQGLRLIYYSQIVNDFQKGDIAEGYSVSREKKESFPLTVTSAQKNPTAFYLCASSMGGHTEAFFGQGTRLTVV.

The CDR3 region has the DNA TGTGCCAGCAGCCAAGATAGCCAGTTCTCTGGAAACACCATATATTTT. Encoded protein: CASSQDSQFSGNTIYF. The V call is TRBV14, the J call TRBJ1-3; D call uncertain. Germline lookup yields CDR1 SGHDN and CDR2 FVKESK. This CDR3 region has 16 residues. The V gene lost 0 bases and the J gene lost 0 bases, with 9 bases spanning the gap.

The chain combines TRBV11-1 with TRBJ2-5, with 8 bases aligning to TRBD1. The germline V gene has CDR1 SGHAT and CDR2 FQDESV (reference sequence). The V and J ends lost 0 bases and 4 bases, in that order; junction bases with no gene match: 7. There are 16 residues in the CDR3. CDR3 loop: CASSLADGRGRETQYF. In nucleotides, the CDR3 is TGTGCCAGCAGCTTAGCGGACGGCAGGGGGCGAGAGACCCAGTACTTC.

V is TRBV5-1 and J is TRBJ2-5, with TRBD2 matching 8 bases. Trimming cost V 1 base and J 0 bases; bases outside gene matches: 8. The CDR3 consists of 17 residues. Germline assignment: CDR1 SGHRS and CDR2 YFSETQ. For the CDR3, the DNA is TGCGCCAGCAGCTTGTCAGCGGGGGCCACGTACCAAGAGACCCAGTACTTC. This encodes CASSLSAGATYQETQYF.

The gene calls are TRBV27 and TRBJ2-5; D possibly corresponds to TRBD1 (6 bases). CDR3 size: 17 residues. Trimming removed 0 bases at V and 2 bases at J, with 16 bases between. The V gene's germline CDR1 is MNHEY and CDR2 SMNVEV (reference sequence). For the CDR3, the DNA is TGTGCCAGCAGTTTATCCCACGGGACAATGACTCAAGAGACCCAGTACTTC. Its translation: CASSLSHGTMTQETQYF.

This sequence joins TRBV15 and TRBJ2-7; 8 bases align to TRBD1. With 3 bases clipped from V and 7 bases from J, the junction kept 5 bases outside the gene matches. From germline, CDR1 is LNHNV and CDR2 YYDKDF (reference sequence). This CDR3 has 13 amino acids. CDR3 in DNA: TGTGCCACCAGCAGGCAGGGGGCGTCGGAGCAGTACTTC. Its protein is CATSRQGASEQYF.

The chain joins TRBV6-5 to TRBJ2-7; a possible D gene is TRBD1 (6 bases). The CDR3 covers 14 residues. Germline V gene lookup returns CDR1 MNHEY and CDR2 SVGAGI. Trimming removed 1 base at V and 0 bases at J, with 7 bases between. The CDR3 DNA is TGTGCCAGCAGTTACTTGGGACACTCCTACGAGCAGTACTTC. Amino acid sequence: CASSYLGHSYEQYF.

This clone was observed a single time. The rearrangement uses TRBV11-2 and TRBJ1-5; D is ambiguous. This CDR3 is built from 13 residues. The germline CDR1 and CDR2 sequences are SGHAT and FQNNGV. Trimming stripped 1 base from V and 4 bases from J, with 5 bases between. CDR3 protein: CASSLAQNQPQHF. DNA for the CDR3: TGTGCCAGCAGCTTAGCCCAAAATCAGCCCCAGCATTTT.

V usage is TRBV29-1 and J usage is TRBJ2-7, with 10 bases lining up with TRBD1. Per the germline V gene, CDR1 is SQVTM and CDR2 is ANQGSEA. Trimming cost V 6 bases and J 6 bases; bases outside gene matches: 11. CDR3 size: 14 residues. The CDR3 loop is CSVLRDRGVGEQYF. Written as DNA, the CDR3 is TGCAGCGTCCTCCGGGACAGGGGAGTAGGCGAGCAGTACTTC.

V gene TRBV6-1 combines with J gene TRBJ1-2, with 7 bases fitting TRBD1. The CDR3 covers 13 residues. The ends lost 5 bases at V and 5 bases at J; junction bases unmatched: 5. Germline CDR1 reads MNHNS; CDR2 reads SASEGT. CDR3 protein: CASSQGGWYGYTF. The CDR3 DNA is TGTGCCAGCAGTCAGGGGGGATGGTATGGCTACACCTTC.